Described below is a single T cell receptor beta chain sequence and its context. Its antigen is still unknown. Method: immunoSEQ multiplex PCR; TCRdb's copy keeps in-frame clones and lacks some. The sample consists of around 29,000 clones, approximately 81% of them appearing once. This entry comes from a study of regulatory dendritic cells for organ transplantation. Study-wide findings and caveats: Among resting subsets, memory CD8+ cells contained the most alloreactive clonotypes. Between individuals, the alloreactive memory CD8+ T cell pool differed considerably. Memory CD8+ clonal expansion seemed more limited with regulatory than mature dendritic cells.

Germline V CDR1 and CDR2: LNHDA, SQIVND (reference sequence). Trimming cost V 7 bases and J 4 bases, with 18 bases left between them. This CDR3 spans 15 amino acids. CD4+ or CD8+ T cells were sorted as naive CD45RA+ or memory CD45RO+. Source material: naive CD8+ T cells from blood. The subset was: CD45RA+ naive T cells. The clonotype was recovered from a human donor in good health. The chain combines TRBV19 with TRBJ2-3, with a possible D match to TRBD1 (5 bases). CDR3 protein: CASKVQGRAADTQYF. CDR3 nucleotide sequence: TGTGCCAGTAAAGTCCAGGGCCGCGCTGCAGATACGCAGTATTTT.